The 24 T cell receptor beta chains listed next were all sequenced from one sample in a study of shared clonotypes between healthy human individuals. Only in-frame clones appear in the TCRdb table, and some are missing; sequencing was by immunoSEQ multiplex PCR. The table has 2 million to 2.5 million clones, less than 95% seen once. The specimen was naive CD4+ T cells from PBMCs. Specified subset: CD45RA+ positively selected. The receptor source for this set is a man younger than 30 in good health. Some clones in this sample may be carry-over from other donors' samples.

The chain carries TRBV5-1 and TRBJ2-1; 16 bases are a match to TRBD2. The CDR3 loop spans 17 amino acids. Germline values: CDR1 SGHRS, CDR2 YFSETQ. J lost 3 bases, V lost 4 bases, and 4 bases had no gene match. The CDR3 sequence: CASSRGTSGRGYNEQFF. CDR3 bases: TGCGCCAGCAGCCGCGGGACTAGCGGGAGGGGCTACAATGAGCAGTTCTTC. Based on the CDR3 plus reference TRBV5-1 and TRBJ2-1, the full variable domain is KAGVTQTPRYLIKTRGQQVTLSCSPISGHRSVSWYQQTPGQGLQFLFEYFSETQRNKGNFPGRFSGRQFSNSRSEMNVSTLELGDSALYLCASSRGTSGRGYNEQFFGPGTRLTVL.

Remarks on this clone: This sample includes further DNA sequences coding for the same CDR3. The rearrangement uses TRBV28 and TRBJ2-7; TRBD2 might be the D (6 bases). Looked up from germline, CDR1 is MDHEN and CDR2 is SYDVKM. The CDR3 is made up of 11 amino acids. Trimming cost V 7 bases and J 4 bases, with 8 bases left between them. The CDR3, as DNA: TGTGCCAGCAAGGCGGGGTACGAGCAGTACTTC. This encodes CASKAGYEQYF. The variable domain in full, completed from reference TRBV28 and TRBJ2-7, reads DVKVTQSSRYLVKRTGEKVFLECVQDMDHENMFWYRQDPGLGLRLIYFSYDVKMKEKGDIPEGYSVSREKKERFSLILESASTNQTSMYLCASKAGYEQYFGPGTRLTVT.

The genes are TRBV27 and TRBJ2-3, with TRBD2 identical over 9 bases. The CDR3 covers 16 residues. V trimming: 5 bases; J trimming: 6 bases; junction bases outside the gene matches: 12. Germline V lookup: CDR1 MNHEY, CDR2 SMNVEV (reference sequence). As DNA, the CDR3 is TGTGCCAGCAGTCCGGGACTAGCCCGAGCAGTGGATACGCAGTATTTT. As protein: CASSPGLARAVDTQYF.

The chain has TRBV4-1 and TRBJ1-5, with D unclear. CDR3 length equals 16 residues. Trimming cost V 1 base and J 3 bases, with 13 bases left between them. CDR1 and CDR2 from the germline V gene are MGHRA and YSYEKL. CDR3: CASSQAWGRSNQPQHF. The CDR3 DNA sequence: TGCGCCAGCAGCCAAGCTTGGGGTCGCTCCAATCAGCCCCAGCATTTT.

The table lists this clone with a count of one. The J gene is TRBJ2-7, the V gene TRBV2; D is unclear. CDR3 length: 13 amino acids. Germline CDR1 is SNHLY and CDR2 is FYNNEI. The ends were cut back, 6 bases at V and 0 bases at J, with 9 bases in the middle. The CDR3 reads CASSGDVSYEQYF. CDR3 sequence (DNA): TGTGCCAGCAGCGGTGACGTCTCCTACGAGCAGTACTTC.

This CDR3 is CASSLVARFPSNTGELFF. The CDR3 coding sequence is TGTGCCAGCAGCTTAGTTGCGCGGTTTCCATCTAACACCGGGGAGCTGTTTTTT. This chain uses TRBV11-2 with TRBJ2-2; D call uncertain. V was pared by 1 base and J by 2 bases, with 17 bases between. Germline V lookup: CDR1 SGHAT, CDR2 FQNNGV. The CDR3 has 18 residues.

This clone was seen a single time. The rearrangement links TRBV21-1 to TRBJ2-7; the table's D call, TRBD2, was not checked against the DNA. TRBV21-1 is a known pseudogene. CDR3 size: 17 residues. This CDR3 reads CASSLTTSGPLAHEQYF. The CDR3 DNA sequence: TGTGCCAGCAGCCTTACGACTAGCGGCCCTCTTGCCCACGAGCAGTACTTC.

This chain joins TRBV28 and TRBJ1-2; tentative D call: TRBD1 (6 bases). This CDR3 contains 15 residues. Looked up from germline, CDR1 is MDHEN and CDR2 is SYDVKM. The V and J ends lost 6 bases and 4 bases respectively, with 18 bases between them. CDR3: CASRGGGGRGYGYTF. Written as DNA, the CDR3 is TGTGCCAGCAGAGGGGGAGGGGGACGAGGCTATGGCTACACCTTC.

V is TRBV7-2 and J is TRBJ2-7; 8 bases line up with TRBD1. Looked up from germline, CDR1 is SGHTA and CDR2 is FQGNSA. With 2 bases clipped from V and 2 bases from J, the junction kept 2 bases outside the gene matches. CDR3 size: 14 residues. DNA for the CDR3: TGTGCCAGCAGCTTAAGGACAGGGCCCTACGAGCAGTACTTC. Translating gives CASSLRTGPYEQYF.

The chain joins TRBV6-6 to TRBJ2-2; D not certain. The CDR3 has 15 amino acids. The V gene lost 0 bases and the J gene lost 0 bases, with 5 bases spanning the gap. From germline, CDR1 is MNHNY and CDR2 SVGAGI (reference sequence). In nucleotides, the CDR3 is TGTGCCAGCAGTTACTCGACTCCGAACACCGGGGAGCTGTTTTTT. Translating gives CASSYSTPNTGELFF.

The rearrangement links TRBV6-1 to TRBJ2-5; D remains ambiguous. The length of the CDR3 is 19 residues. Germline CDR1 and CDR2: MNHNS and SASEGT. The V end was cut by 0 bases, the J end by 2 bases, with 22 bases between. CDR3 nucleotide sequence: TGTGCCAGCAGTGAAGCGCCGGTGTCGATTGGTTTGGGGCAAGAGACCCAGTACTTC. Translation gives CASSEAPVSIGLGQETQYF.

J is TRBJ1-1 and V is TRBV18; weak D call: TRBD1 (5 bases). V was pared by 2 bases and J by 4 bases, with 11 bases between. Germline V lookup: CDR1 KGHSH, CDR2 LQKENI. The CDR3 sequence is 14 residues long. CDR3 coding DNA: TGTGCCAGCTCACCAGCCAGGGAGAGCACTGAAGCTTTCTTT. Its protein product is CASSPARESTEAFF.

V is TRBV7-2 and J is TRBJ2-7; 10 bases match TRBD2. The germline V gene encodes CDR1 SGHTA and CDR2 FQGNSA. The CDR3 is 15 residues long. V lost 8 bases, J lost 4 bases, and 11 bases stayed unmatched. This chain's CDR3 is CASRGRLAGEYEQYF. CDR3 bases: TGTGCCAGCCGGGGGCGGCTAGCGGGGGAATACGAGCAGTACTTC.

The V gene is TRBV19, the J gene TRBJ1-5, with D possibly TRBD1 on 5 matching bases. Germline-derived CDR1 and CDR2 are LNHDA and SQIVND (reference sequence). V dropped 5 bases and J dropped 5 bases, with 19 bases sitting between them. The CDR3 is 16 amino acids. The CDR3 region has the DNA TGTGCCAGTAGTCCCTTCGGGGGAAAATATGATCAGCCCCAGCATTTT. Its protein is CASSPFGGKYDQPQHF.

The chain joins TRBV7-9 to TRBJ2-5, with D perhaps given as TRBD1 or TRBD2 (5 bases each). The V end lost 3 bases, the J end lost 5 bases, and 10 bases lay between the germline ends. The CDR3 covers 13 residues. Looked up from germline, CDR1 is SEHNR and CDR2 is FQNEAQ (reference sequence). The CDR3 sequence is CASSLRGVETQYF. DNA of the CDR3: TGTGCCAGCAGCTTGAGGGGCGTTGAGACCCAGTACTTC.

The chain couples TRBV4-2 to TRBJ2-3; 12 bases line up with TRBD2. CDR1 is LGHNA, CDR2 YNFKEQ, per germline. This CDR3 is 15 amino acids long. The ends lost 6 bases at V and 2 bases at J; junction bases unmatched: 3. As DNA, the CDR3 is TGTGCCAGCAGTCGGACTAGCGGGGCCACAGATACGCAGTATTTT. It translates to CASSRTSGATDTQYF.

This clone came up once. The chain carries TRBV13 and TRBJ2-2; 14 nucleotides align to TRBD2. The CDR3 is made up of 19 amino acids. Germline CDR1 PRHDT, CDR2 FYEKMQ (reference sequence). V lost 5 bases and J lost 0; bases outside the gene matches: 8. The CDR3 bases are TGTGCCAGCAGCCCGATGGGACTAGCGGGAGCGTCGAACACCGGGGAGCTGTTTTTT. Amino acids: CASSPMGLAGASNTGELFF.

This chain uses TRBV5-1 with TRBJ2-7, with a weak D call TRBD1 (6 bases). V was pared by 0 bases and J by 1 base, with 20 bases between. The CDR3 runs 18 residues. Per germline, CDR1 SGHRS and CDR2 YFSETQ. Here the CDR3 DNA reads TGCGCCAGCAGCTTGGCTAAGACGACAGGCCGGTTATCCTACGAGCAGTACTTC. This translates into CASSLAKTTGRLSYEQYF.

This sequence joins TRBV28 and TRBJ1-2, with 8 bases lining up with TRBD1. V shed 6 bases, J shed 8 bases, and the junction held 14 bases outside the gene matches. Germline values: CDR1 MDHEN, CDR2 SYDVKM. The CDR3 runs to 15 residues. The CDR3 protein is CASSEQTGVNGGYTF. The CDR3 nucleotides are TGTGCCAGCAGCGAGCAGACAGGGGTAAACGGGGGCTACACCTTC.

A word on this clone: The same CDR3 arises from other DNA sequences in this sample as well. The chain employs TRBV5-1 and TRBJ2-7, with TRBD2 identical over 10 bases. The CDR3 spans 15 residues. The trim removed 5 bases at V and 2 bases at J, leaving 7 bases unmatched. Germline loops: CDR1 SGHRS, CDR2 YFSETQ. The DNA of the CDR3 is TGCGCCAGCAGTTTAACTAGCGGGACCACCTACGAGCAGTACTTC. Translated, it gives CASSLTSGTTYEQYF.

This chain connects TRBV7-8 to TRBJ1-5; D possibly corresponds to TRBD1 (5 bases). The CDR3 covers 16 residues. V lost 0 bases and J 5 bases, leaving 14 bases between the germline ends. Germline CDR1 is SGHVS and CDR2 is FQNEAQ. The CDR3 nucleotides read TGTGCCAGCAGCTTAGCAGGACAAAATCCCTATCAGCCCCAGCATTTT. Its translation: CASSLAGQNPYQPQHF.

Turning to this clone: At one end the junction does not follow the germline gene, possibly because of a read error. The rearrangement links TRBV18 to TRBJ2-1; D possibly matches TRBD1 or TRBD2 (5 bases each). Looked up from germline, CDR1 is KGHSH and CDR2 is LQKENI. The CDR3 is 15 residues long. The CDR3 nucleotides are TGTGCCAGCTTACCAGTGGGGGAGCCTCGGTATGAGCAGTTCTTC. Protein product: CASLPVGEPRYEQFF.

The chain combines TRBV5-1 with TRBJ1-4, with a tentative D call TRBD1 (6 bases). V lost 2 bases and J lost 7, with 18 bases in between. The CDR3 spans 16 residues. Germline values: CDR1 SGHRS, CDR2 YFSETQ. The CDR3 here is CASSLNGGPFGEKLFF. The CDR3 DNA reads TGCGCCAGCAGCTTAAACGGGGGCCCCTTTGGTGAAAAACTGTTTTTT.

This chain uses TRBV5-4 with TRBJ2-7; TRBD1 matches 11 bases. Per the germline V gene, CDR1 is SGHNT and CDR2 is YYREEE (reference sequence). Trimming took 3 bases from V and 3 from J; bases not matched to a gene: 5. The CDR3 consists of 15 residues. The CDR3 reads CASSSPGTGGYEQYF. The CDR3 DNA reads as TGTGCCAGCAGCTCACCGGGGACAGGGGGCTACGAGCAGTACTTC.